This T cell receptor (beta chain) was identified in a study of cytomegalovirus exposure and HLA in healthy donors. Study-wide points: A later analysis, which compared TCR beta chains of equal frequency, found the HLA-associated ones more clonally expanded.

A remark on this clone: Its antigen is not identified.

This CDR3 contains 13 residues. Germline loops: CDR1 SGHDN, CDR2 FVKESK. The ends were cut back, 6 bases at V and 7 bases at J, with 15 bases in the middle. It was with 60 Vbeta and 13 Jbeta primers that the PCR ran. TCRdb keeps only in-frame clones here, not all; method: immunoSEQ multiplex PCR. This repertoire shows 120,000 to 150,000 clones, about 70% found once; its top ten account for approximately 4.2%. The receptor comes from a man in his 60s in good health and CMV-seronegative. This sequence joins TRBV14 and TRBJ1-1; D may be TRBD1 (6 bases). The material sequenced was PBMCs. The CDR3 loop reads CASSLTGGLEAFF. CDR3 DNA sequence: TGTGCCAGCAGTCTGACAGGAGGTCTTGAAGCTTTCTTT.